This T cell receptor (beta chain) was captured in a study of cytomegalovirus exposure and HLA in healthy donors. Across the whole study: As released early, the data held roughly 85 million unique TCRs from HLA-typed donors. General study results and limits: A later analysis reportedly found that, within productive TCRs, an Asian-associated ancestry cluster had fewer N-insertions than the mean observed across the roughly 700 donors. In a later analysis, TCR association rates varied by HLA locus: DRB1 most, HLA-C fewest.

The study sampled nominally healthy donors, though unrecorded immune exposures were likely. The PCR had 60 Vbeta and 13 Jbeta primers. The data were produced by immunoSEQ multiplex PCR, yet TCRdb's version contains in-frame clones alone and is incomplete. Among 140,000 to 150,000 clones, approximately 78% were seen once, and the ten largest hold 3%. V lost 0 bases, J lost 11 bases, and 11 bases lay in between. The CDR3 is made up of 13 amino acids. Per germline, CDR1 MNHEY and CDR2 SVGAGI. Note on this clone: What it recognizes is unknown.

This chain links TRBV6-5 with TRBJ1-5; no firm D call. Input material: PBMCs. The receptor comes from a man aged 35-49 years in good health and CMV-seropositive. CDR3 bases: TGTGCCAGCAGTTACTCAGGAGGAGGCGCCCAGCATTTT. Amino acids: CASSYSGGGAQHF.